This T cell receptor (beta chain) was identified in a study of beta chain features in type 1 diabetes. Germline loops: CDR1 SGHDN, CDR2 FVKESK. CDR3 length: 14 residues. Deletions cut 4 bases from V and 4 bases from J, with 12 bases between. Isolated RNA was reverse transcribed in full, so expressed TCRB transcripts were sequenced. Here immunoSEQ multiplex PCR was the method, and the copy in TCRdb shows in-frame clones only, minus some. The sample holds around 100,000 clones, under 30% seen once. Study-wide points: All four CD4+ subsets from Type 1 diabetes patients carried moderately but significantly shorter TCRB CDR3s.

Details on this clone: No antigen is known for it.

Sequencing input: central memory CD4+ T cells from blood. This receptor was taken from a woman aged 18-29 years with type 1 diabetes. The genes are TRBV14 and TRBJ2-3, with D possibly being TRBD1 (5 bases). This CDR3 reads CASSRTGIPDTQYF. The CDR3 DNA is TGTGCCAGCAGCCGTACAGGTATCCCAGATACGCAGTATTTT.